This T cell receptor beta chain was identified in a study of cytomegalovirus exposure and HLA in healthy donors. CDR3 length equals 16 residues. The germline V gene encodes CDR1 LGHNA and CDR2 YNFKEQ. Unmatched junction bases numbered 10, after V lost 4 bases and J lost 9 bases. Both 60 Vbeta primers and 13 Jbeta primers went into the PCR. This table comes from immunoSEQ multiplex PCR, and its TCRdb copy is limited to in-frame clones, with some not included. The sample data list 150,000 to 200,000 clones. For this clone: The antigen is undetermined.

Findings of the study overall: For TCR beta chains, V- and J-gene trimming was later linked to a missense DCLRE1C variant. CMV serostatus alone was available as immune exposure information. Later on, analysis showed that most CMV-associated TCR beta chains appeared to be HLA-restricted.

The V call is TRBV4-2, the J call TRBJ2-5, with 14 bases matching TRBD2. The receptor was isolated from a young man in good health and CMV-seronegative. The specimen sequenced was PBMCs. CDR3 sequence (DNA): TGTGCCAGCAGCCGCCATGGGACTAGCGGGGGCGAGGCCCAGTACTTC. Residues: CASSRHGTSGGEAQYF.